Included here is one T cell receptor (beta chain) sequence, with context. What it recognizes is unknown. Sequenced by immunoSEQ multiplex PCR; TCRdb stores in-frame clones only, minus some. This repertoire shows over 2 million clones, roughly 90% found once; its top ten account for roughly 0.34%. The sample belongs to a study of shared clonotypes between healthy human individuals. Across the study: Sampling drew on donors who were a couple of women and a few men aged 18 to 49. The study's findings and limits: Naive CD4 clonotype sharing across a handful of donors was 4.5% to 6%. Inspection by rarefaction showed sorted-subset sequencing to be incomplete despite large depth. Sequencing depth was predicted to influence how clonotypes are shared among donors.

The sequenced sample was naive CD4+ T cells from PBMCs. Noted subset: CD45RA+ positively selected. The receptor was isolated from a man younger than 35 in good health. Some clones in this sample may be carry-over from other donors' samples.

The CDR3 DNA sequence: TGCGCCAGCAGCCAAGATCGGGGACTAGCGGGCCAGACGACGAAAGAGACCCAGTACTTC. Translation: CASSQDRGLAGQTTKETQYF. The chain is built from TRBV4-1 and TRBJ2-5; 12 bases match TRBD2. Germline CDR1 and CDR2: MGHRA and YSYEKL. This CDR3 spans 20 amino acids. V trimming: 0 bases; J trimming: 3 bases; junction bases outside the gene matches: 14.